The 18 T cell receptor beta chains reported below all come from one sample, sequenced in a study of cytomegalovirus exposure and HLA in healthy donors. Method: immunoSEQ multiplex PCR; TCRdb's copy keeps in-frame clones and lacks some. The table lists over 110,000 clones, 86% of them singletons. Sequencing was carried out using PBMCs. All receptors derive from a man aged 18-30 years in good health and CMV-seronegative.

The chain recombines TRBV2 with TRBJ2-5, with 8 bases lining up with TRBD2. Trimming took 6 bases from V and 5 from J; bases not matched to a gene: 2. The CDR3 contains 12 residues. Looked up from germline, CDR1 is SNHLY and CDR2 is FYNNEI. CDR3 sequence (DNA): TGTGCCAGCAGGGGCGGGAGGGAGACCCAGTACTTC. Translating it yields CASRGGRETQYF.

This chain connects TRBV30 to TRBJ1-1, with D perhaps matching TRBD1 (5 bases). The germline CDR1 and CDR2 sequences are GTSNPN and SVGIG (reference sequence). This CDR3 has 13 residues. Trimming removed 4 bases at V and 4 bases at J, with 13 bases between. The CDR3 loop reads CAWNLGGPTEAFF. The DNA of the CDR3 is TGTGCCTGGAACCTGGGGGGTCCCACTGAAGCTTTCTTT.

The chain links TRBV6-4 to TRBJ1-2; D is perhaps TRBD1 (6 bases). Germline loops: CDR1 MRHNA, CDR2 SNTAGT. V was trimmed by 3 bases and J by 4 bases, leaving 18 bases between them. The CDR3 contains 16 residues. CDR3 nucleotides: TGTGCCAGCAGTGAAAGCGCAGGGGACACCTCCTATGGCTACACCTTC. Its translation: CASSESAGDTSYGYTF.

The V and J genes are TRBV7-9 and TRBJ2-7; D is unresolved. The CDR3 has 12 amino acids. The V and J ends lost 1 base and 4 bases respectively, with 5 bases between them. The V gene's germline CDR1 is SEHNR and CDR2 FQNEAQ (reference sequence). The CDR3 DNA is TGTGCCAGCAGCTTAGGGGCGTACGAGCAGTACTTC. Translating gives CASSLGAYEQYF.

The chain has TRBV6-5 and TRBJ2-2; D not resolved. There are 15 residues in the CDR3. Trimming removed 6 bases at V and 3 bases at J, with 14 bases between. Germline V gene lookup returns CDR1 MNHEY and CDR2 SVGAGI. Here the CDR3 DNA reads TGTGCCAGCAGCCCCGTCCGGGTAGACACCGGGGAGCTGTTTTTT. Translating it yields CASSPVRVDTGELFF.

This clone came up many times. The chain combines TRBV15 with TRBJ2-6; 8 positions agree with TRBD1. Germline trimming cut 2 bases from V and 1 base from J; bases unmatched to any gene: 1. From germline, CDR1 is LNHNV and CDR2 YYDKDF (reference sequence). There are 16 residues in the CDR3. CDR3: CATSRRTGSGANVLTF. The CDR3 DNA is TGTGCCACCAGCAGACGGACAGGGTCTGGGGCCAACGTCCTGACTTTC.

This clone was observed a handful of times. This chain connects TRBV19 to TRBJ2-4; D perhaps matches TRBD2 (6 bases). The V and J ends lost 3 bases and 8 bases respectively, with 8 bases between them. The CDR3 is 12 residues long. Per the germline V gene, CDR1 is LNHDA and CDR2 is SQIVND (reference sequence). The CDR3 DNA reads as TGTGCCAGTAGTATCGGGGGTCACATTCAGTACTTC. Protein sequence: CASSIGGHIQYF.

This clone is a singleton in its sample. J is TRBJ1-2 and V is TRBV5-1, with 12 bases fitting TRBD1. CDR3 length: 15 amino acids. Per the germline V gene, CDR1 is SGHRS and CDR2 is YFSETQ. With V trimmed by 4 bases and J by 6 bases, 7 bases remained unmatched. Here the CDR3 reads CASSPGQGASHGYTF. CDR3 coding DNA: TGCGCCAGCAGCCCGGGACAGGGGGCTTCACATGGCTACACCTTC.

This clone was recorded once. The CDR3 spells CARPPIPARELTDTQYF. The CDR3 DNA is TGTGCCAGGCCCCCGATACCGGCTCGGGAATTGACAGATACGCAGTATTTT. This chain joins TRBV6-4 and TRBJ2-3; D is possibly TRBD2 (5 bases). This CDR3 is built from 17 residues. Trimming left V 9 bases short and J 3 bases short, with 25 bases between. CDR1 is MRHNA and CDR2 is SNTAGT in the germline V gene.

The V and J genes are TRBV18 and TRBJ2-1, with D possibly matching TRBD2 (5 bases). Per the germline V gene, CDR1 is KGHSH and CDR2 is LQKENI. The CDR3 is 12 residues long. The V end was cut by 3 bases, the J end by 7 bases, with 7 bases between. The CDR3 protein is CASSPGLNEQFF. The CDR3 DNA sequence: TGTGCCAGCTCACCCGGACTGAATGAGCAGTTCTTC. Full variable domain (remainder filled in from reference TRBV18 and TRBJ2-1): NAGVMQNPRHLVRRRGQEARLRCSPMKGHSHVYWYRQLPEEGLKFMVYLQKENIIDESGMPKERFSAEFPKEGPSILRIQQVVRGDSAAYFCASSPGLNEQFFGPGTRLTVL.

This clone was seen a single time. This chain uses TRBV10-3 with TRBJ2-7, with TRBD1 as a possible D gene (6 bases). The V gene lost 7 bases and the J gene lost 5 bases, with 18 bases spanning the gap. CDR3 length equals 14 residues. Germline CDR1 is ENHRY and CDR2 is SYGVKD. The DNA of the CDR3 is TGTGCCATCATGGGGGCCTCGGGTGAGGACGAGCAGTACTTC. Residues: CAIMGASGEDEQYF.

This chain connects TRBV29-1 to TRBJ2-1; a possible D gene is TRBD2 (5 bases). With 4 bases removed from V and 2 bases from J, the gap between germline ends came to 15 bases. Germline V gives CDR1 SQVTM, CDR2 ANQGSEA. The CDR3 totals 15 residues. This chain's CDR3 is CSVVVRGSTYNEQFF. CDR3 nucleotide sequence: TGCAGCGTTGTAGTACGGGGTAGTACCTACAATGAGCAGTTCTTC.

This clone was picked up one time. V gene TRBV10-3 combines with J gene TRBJ2-1; 8 bases fit TRBD2. With V trimmed by 4 bases and J by 6 bases, 5 bases remained unmatched. Germline V gene sequence: CDR1 ENHRY, CDR2 SYGVKD. The CDR3 runs 14 residues. CDR3 DNA: TGTGCCATCAGTGGAGATAGCGGGACCAATGAGCAGTTCTTC. Translated, it gives CAISGDSGTNEQFF.

The rearrangement links TRBV29-1 to TRBJ2-7; 7 bases match TRBD2. CDR1 and CDR2 from the germline V gene are SQVTM and ANQGSEA. The CDR3 spans 13 residues. The junction had 4 bases not matched to a gene; V was cut back by 4 bases and J by 1 base. The CDR3 DNA reads as TGCAGCGTTGGCCTAGCGGAATCCTACGAGCAGTACTTC. This codes for CSVGLAESYEQYF.

V usage is TRBV5-1 and J usage is TRBJ2-7, with D possibly being TRBD1 (5 bases). The V gene lost 4 bases and the J gene lost 2 bases, with 22 bases spanning the gap. This CDR3 is 17 amino acids long. In germline, CDR1 is SGHRS, CDR2 YFSETQ. CDR3 nucleotide sequence: TGCGCCAGCAGCCCGCGATCGCCACAGGAGATTGCCTACGAGCAGTACTTC. It translates to CASSPRSPQEIAYEQYF.

The chain links TRBV5-1 to TRBJ2-2, with D tentatively TRBD2 (5 bases). The V and J ends lost 3 bases and 2 bases respectively, with 11 bases between them. The CDR3 sequence is 15 residues long. Germline CDR1 is SGHRS and CDR2 is YFSETQ. CDR3 sequence: CASSSIPGNTGELFF. CDR3 DNA sequence: TGCGCCAGCAGCTCTATACCGGGAAACACCGGGGAGCTGTTTTTT.

The chain is built from TRBV2 and TRBJ1-2, with D uncertain. The germline gives CDR1 SNHLY, CDR2 FYNNEI. This CDR3 has 13 amino acids. V lost 3 bases and J 0 bases, leaving 5 bases between the germline ends. The CDR3 region has the DNA TGTGCCAGCAGTGAGGAGACTAACTATGGCTACACCTTC. This gives the protein CASSEETNYGYTF.

The V gene is TRBV5-8, the J gene TRBJ2-1; D is uncertain. V dropped 0 bases and J dropped 4 bases, with 5 bases sitting between them. CDR3 length equals 13 residues. Germline V gene data show CDR1 as SGHTS and CDR2 as YDEGEE. The CDR3 region is CASSLDSYNEQFF. In DNA form, the CDR3 reads TGTGCCAGCAGCTTGGACAGTTACAATGAGCAGTTCTTC.